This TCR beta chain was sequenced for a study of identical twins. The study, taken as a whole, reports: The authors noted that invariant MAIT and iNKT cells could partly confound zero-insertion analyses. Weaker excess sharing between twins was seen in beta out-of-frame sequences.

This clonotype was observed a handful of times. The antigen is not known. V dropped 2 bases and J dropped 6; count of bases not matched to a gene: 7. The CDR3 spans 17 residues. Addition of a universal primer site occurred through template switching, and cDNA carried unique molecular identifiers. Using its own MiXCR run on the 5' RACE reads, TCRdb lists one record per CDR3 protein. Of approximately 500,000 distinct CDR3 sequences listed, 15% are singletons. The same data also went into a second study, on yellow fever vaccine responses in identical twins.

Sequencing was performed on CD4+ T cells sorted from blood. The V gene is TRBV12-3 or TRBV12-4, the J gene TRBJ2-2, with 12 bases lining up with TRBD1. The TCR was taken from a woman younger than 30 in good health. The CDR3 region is CASSLHGTGGWSGELFF. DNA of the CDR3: TGTGCCAGCAGTTTACATGGGACAGGGGGCTGGTCCGGGGAGCTGTTTTTT.